Given below is one T cell receptor (beta chain) in context. Documented time point: cycle 4 day 1 (C4D1), after about 6 weeks of nivolumab. All trial patients relapsed after autologous stem cell transplantation. Thawed PBMCs were subjected to magnetic negative selection, which yielded isolated CD8+ T cells. Between the trimmed V and J ends, which lost 5 bases and 6 bases, there was a span of 10 bases. CDR3 size: 12 residues. Germline V gene data show CDR1 as SGHAT and CDR2 as FQNNGV. The record originates from a study of PD-1 blockade in classical Hodgkin lymphoma. TCRdb's table, derived via immunoSEQ multiplex PCR, lists solely in-frame clones and lacks some. The sample has around 21,000 clones; around four fifths are singletons.

The receptor was derived from a human donor with classical Hodgkin lymphoma. The chain is built from TRBV11-2 and TRBJ1-2; D remains unclear. The sample here was CD8+ T cells from blood, taken before the fourth cycle of nivolumab. CDR3 in DNA: TGTGCCAGCAGCCCCCGGACGGATGGCTACACCTTC. Translation gives CASSPRTDGYTF.